What follows are 13 T cell receptor beta chains derived from one specimen sequenced in a study of T cells in Graves' hyperthyroidism and ophthalmopathy. Regions amplified from RNA transcripts were the TCR beta CDR3 regions. An initial round of RT-PCR targeting the TCR CDR3 relied on the HTBI primer set. TCRdb reprocessed the multiplex PCR reads via MiXCR and lists one record per CDR3 protein. The repertoire holds about 620,000 distinct CDR3 sequences, with under 20% as singletons. Material for sequencing was blood. These receptors were obtained from a woman aged 25 to 39 with Graves' hyperthyroidism.

The table lists this clonotype with a few counts. The J gene is TRBJ2-1, the V gene TRBV5-4; 10 bases map to TRBD1. V lost 0 bases to trimming and J lost 9 bases; unmatched junction nucleotides: 3. The CDR3 length is 14 residues. The germline V gene encodes CDR1 SGHNT and CDR2 YYREEE (reference sequence). The CDR3 DNA sequence: TGTGCCAGCAGCTTGGTGACAGGGGGCGGTGAGCAGTTCTTC. Translation gives CASSLVTGGGEQFF. The variable domain in full, with the rest retrieved from reference TRBV5-4 and TRBJ2-1, is ETGVTQSPTHLIKTRGQQVTLRCSSQSGHNTVSWYQQALGQGPQFIFQYYREEENGRGNFPPRFSGLQFPNYSSELNVNALELDDSALYLCASSLVTGGGEQFFGPGTRLTVL.

The chain couples TRBV2 to TRBJ1-5; possibly TRBD1 for D (5 bases). The CDR3 is made up of 16 amino acids. CDR1 and CDR2 (germline): SNHLY, FYNNEI. The germline V and J ends were trimmed by 6 bases and 7 bases, with 22 bases remaining between them. In DNA, the CDR3 is TGTGCCAGCAGCTTTGTTGGGCGGGGGAACGGGCAGCCCCAGCATTTT. Translated: CASSFVGRGNGQPQHF.

This clonotype was detected ten times or more. The genes are TRBV28 and TRBJ2-7; 9 nucleotides line up with TRBD1. This CDR3 region has 16 residues. Looked up from germline, CDR1 is MDHEN and CDR2 is SYDVKM. V lost 4 bases, J lost 4 bases, and 11 bases stayed unmatched. CDR3 in amino acids: CASSSPGTGRRYEQYF. The CDR3 coding sequence is TGTGCCAGCAGTTCTCCCGGGACAGGGCGAAGGTACGAGCAGTACTTC.

In its sample, this clonotype was seen many times. The V and J genes are TRBV7-9 and TRBJ2-3; D may match TRBD1 or TRBD2 (5 bases each). Trimming stripped 5 bases from V and 6 bases from J, with 18 bases between. This CDR3 region has 15 residues. Germline V gene data show CDR1 as SEHNR and CDR2 as FQNEAQ (reference sequence). The CDR3 nucleotides are TGTGCCAGCAGCGCCACGGACACTAGAGCGGATACGCAGTATTTT. It yields the protein CASSATDTRADTQYF.

There are a few counts of this clonotype. The rearrangement uses TRBV7-2 and TRBJ2-7; the match to TRBD2 covers 10 bases. With V trimmed by 5 bases and J by 4 bases, 8 bases remained unmatched. The germline V gene encodes CDR1 SGHTA and CDR2 FQGNSA. CDR3 length: 15 residues. The CDR3 sequence: CASSIDGLADYEQYF. The CDR3 region has the DNA TGTGCCAGCAGCATCGATGGACTAGCGGATTACGAGCAGTACTTC.

The V call is TRBV6-2 or TRBV6-3, the J call TRBJ2-1; 7 bases agree with TRBD2. The length of the CDR3 is 14 residues. Germline loops: CDR1 MNHEY, CDR2 SVGEGT. V was clipped by 2 bases and J by 6 bases; unmatched bases: 4. CDR3 region: CASSYRGGGNEQFF. The DNA for the CDR3 is TGTGCCAGCAGTTACCGTGGGGGGGGCAATGAGCAGTTCTTC.

This clonotype was found many times. The gene calls are TRBV7-2 and TRBJ1-6, with TRBD1 as a possible D gene (5 bases). V gave up 7 bases and J gave up 9 bases, with 13 bases separating them. CDR3 length equals 13 residues. The V gene's germline CDR1 is SGHTA and CDR2 FQGNSA. The CDR3 coding sequence is TGTGCCAGCACCGATACGGGGGGTTCACCCCTCCACTTT. Translated: CASTDTGGSPLHF.

This clonotype came up many times. The chain couples TRBV3-1 to TRBJ2-7; possibly TRBD1 for D (5 bases). From germline, CDR1 is LGHDT and CDR2 YNNKEL (reference sequence). The CDR3 extends over 14 amino acids. Between the trimmed V and J ends, which lost 5 bases and 2 bases, there was a span of 13 bases. The CDR3 nucleotides read TGTGCCAGCAGCTCCCGACAGAGCGCCTACGAGCAGTACTTC. Translating gives CASSSRQSAYEQYF.

This clonotype has at least ten counts. This rearrangement joins TRBV28 to TRBJ2-3, with D possibly TRBD1 on 5 matching bases. Trimming shortened V by 6 bases and J by 0 bases, and 13 bases separated the two germline ends. This CDR3 has 15 residues. In germline, CDR1 is MDHEN, CDR2 SYDVKM. CDR3 coding DNA: TGTGCCAGCAGACCTCAGGGTCCAAGCACAGATACGCAGTATTTT. Residues: CASRPQGPSTDTQYF.

This clonotype was seen repeatedly, ten times or more. The CDR3 loop reads CASSRDDLYEQYF. The CDR3 nucleotides are TGTGCCAGCAGTCGGGACGATCTCTACGAGCAGTACTTC. The V gene is TRBV28, the J gene TRBJ2-7; D tentatively fits TRBD1 or TRBD2 (5 bases each). Germline V gene lookup returns CDR1 MDHEN and CDR2 SYDVKM. The CDR3 runs to 13 residues. V was cut by 5 bases and J by 3 bases, with 11 bases left in between.

The chain combines TRBV9 with TRBJ2-1; TRBD2 aligns across 12 bases. The CDR3 loop spans 20 amino acids. V shed 0 bases and J 5 bases; nucleotides not matched to a gene: 15. Germline-derived CDR1 and CDR2 are SGDLS and YYNGEE. CDR3 region: CASSVVPRLAGEEHDNEQFF. In nucleotides, the CDR3 is TGTGCCAGCAGCGTAGTCCCCCGACTAGCGGGAGAGGAGCACGACAATGAGCAGTTCTTC.

The V call is TRBV29-1, the J call TRBJ1-2; 10 bases agree with TRBD1. This CDR3 contains 13 residues. The germline gives CDR1 SQVTM, CDR2 ANQGSEA. V was pared by 6 bases and J by 5 bases, with 6 bases of the junction left unmatched. The CDR3: CSVGDRGGYGYTF. DNA of the CDR3: TGCAGCGTAGGGGACAGGGGAGGATATGGCTACACCTTC.

The chain employs TRBV29-1 and TRBJ2-1, with TRBD1 identical over 11 bases. This CDR3 is 15 amino acids long. Looked up from germline, CDR1 is SQVTM and CDR2 is ANQGSEA. Trimming cost V 3 bases and J 7 bases; bases outside gene matches: 8. CDR3 sequence (DNA): TGCAGCGTTGATGGCGGGACAGGGGGGAAGAATGAGCAGTTCTTC. This sequence encodes CSVDGGTGGKNEQFF.